A selection of T cell receptor beta chains follows, all from one sample in a study of control samples from healthy donors and cancer patients. Sequencing used immunoSEQ multiplex PCR; TCRdb keeps in-frame clones, though not all of them. Of some 100,000 clones in the sample, roughly nine tenths were seen once. The material sequenced was blood. The receptors derive from a woman in her forties or fifties in good health. Each CDR3 is given with its conserved first and last residue. A D gene is named only where the DNA matches it firmly. Where a row states a size, it is once, few, many or the class of an expanded clone; other rows omit it.

TRBV7-8	TRBJ2-7	NA	NA	CASSAGGYEQYF	TGTGCCAGCAGCGCCGGGGGCTACGAGCAGTACTTC
TRBV4-1	TRBJ2-1	NA	NA	CASSQGGLFPLEQFF	TGCGCCAGCAGCCAAGGCGGGCTATTTCCGCTCGAGCAGTTCTTC
TRBV7-3	TRBJ2-2	NA	NA	CASSLTVTGELFF	TGTGCCAGCAGCTTAACCGTCACCGGGGAGCTGTTTTTT
TRBV12-3/TRBV12-4	TRBJ1-5	NA	NA	CASSFDPPPQHF	TGTGCCAGCAGTTTCGACCCCCCGCCCCAGCATTTT
TRBV5-8	TRBJ2-1	NA	NA	CASSLGGLHYDNEQFF	TGTGCCAGCAGCTTGGGAGGACTCCACTATGACAATGAGCAGTTCTTC
TRBV1	TRBJ2-3	NA	NA	CTSSHHPCSTDTQYF	TGCACCAGCAGCCACCACCCCTGTAGCACAGATACGCAGTATTTT
TRBV6-5	TRBJ2-1	few	TRBD2	CASGERGGHVNEQFF	TGTGCCAGCGGGGAGCGGGGCGGGCACGTGAATGAGCAGTTCTTC
TRBV7-8	TRBJ1-5	NA	TRBD1	CASSSRQGHQPQHF	TGTGCCAGCAGCTCAAGACAGGGGCATCAGCCCCAGCATTTT
TRBV29-1	TRBJ2-7	NA	NA	CSVTQGNEQYF	TGCAGCGTTACCCAGGGGAACGAGCAGTACTTC
TRBV13	TRBJ1-2	NA	NA	CASSTRGHYGYTF	TGTGCCAGCAGCACCAGGGGTCACTATGGCTACACCTTC
TRBV9	TRBJ2-3	NA	TRBD2	CASTRLAGRMDTQYF	TGTGCCAGCACCCGACTAGCGGGGAGGATGGATACGCAGTATTTT
TRBV6-5	TRBJ2-5	NA	NA	CASSYSGGQETQYF	TGTGCCAGCAGTTACTCGGGGGGACAGGAGACCCAGTACTTC
TRBV11-3	TRBJ2-2	NA	TRBD2	CASSRRGGGELFF	TGTGCCAGCAGCCGCCGGGGGGGAGGGGAGCTGTTTTTT
TRBV7-2	TRBJ1-2	NA	NA	CASTPQGPYYGYTF	TGTGCCAGCACCCCCCAGGGACCTTACTATGGCTACACCTTC